This T cell receptor beta chain is from a study of blood T cell repertoires in COVID-19. CDR1 and CDR2 (germline): ENHRY, SYGVKD. V lost 4 bases and J lost 3, with 7 bases in between. This CDR3 region has 12 residues. TCRdb's copy holds only in-frame clones and misses some; the assay was immunoSEQ multiplex PCR. The sample holds 150,000 to 200,000 clones, around 80% seen once. Comment on this clone: One base away lies a much larger clone, so this may be a sequencing read error.

This chain links TRBV10-3 with TRBJ2-7; the D gene is possibly TRBD1 (6 bases). This TCR was sampled from a woman in her forties or fifties with acute COVID-19. The sequencing input was PBMCs or T cells enriched from blood (not recorded which). CDR3 coding DNA: TGTGCCATCAGTGGGACAGACTACGAGCAGTACGTC. Its protein is CAISGTDYEQYV.